This TCR beta chain was identified in a study of patients and donors after allogeneic stem cell transplantation. TCRdb fed the RT-PCR reads into MiXCR, producing one record per CDR3 protein. The sample yields approximately 220,000 distinct CDR3 sequences, around two fifths seen once. The germline V and J ends were trimmed by 0 bases and 7 bases, with 11 bases remaining between them. CDR1 is SGHDT, CDR2 YYEEEE, per germline. The CDR3 runs to 15 residues. The receptor comes from a human donor who was either an allogeneic HSCT recipient or a stem cell or donor lymphocyte infusion donor (not recorded which). It is not recorded whose cells these are; they may come from a transplant donor. The sequenced sample consisted of blood, either unsorted or a sorted T cell fraction (not recorded which). This sequence joins TRBV5-6 and TRBJ1-6; D is possibly TRBD1 (5 bases). The CDR3 is CASSLGPGINSPLHF. CDR3 DNA: TGTGCCAGCAGCTTGGGTCCAGGGATAAATTCACCCCTCCACTTT.